These 28 T cell receptor beta chains came from one sample sequenced in a study of cytomegalovirus exposure and HLA in healthy donors. The PCR used 60 Vbeta and 13 Jbeta primers. Libraries were prepared by immunoSEQ multiplex PCR; TCRdb keeps only in-frame clonotypes and omits some of them. The sample lists around 120,000 clones, approximately 70% seen once, with 9.5% to 13% in the top ten. The sample consisted of PBMCs. All receptors derive from a man aged 40-55 years in good health and CMV-seropositive.

This chain connects TRBV11-2 to TRBJ1-5, with D possibly being TRBD1 (5 bases). V lost 5 bases and J 7 bases, leaving 12 bases between the germline ends. The CDR3 contains 13 residues. Germline CDR1 is SGHAT and CDR2 is FQNNGV. The DNA of the CDR3 is TGTGCCAGCAGCACAGGTAGCGGGCAGCCCCAGCATTTT. It yields the protein CASSTGSGQPQHF.

This clone was detected only once. The DNA for the CDR3 is TGTGCCAGCAGCCACGACAGGAACCAAGAGACCCAGTACTTC. Translated: CASSHDRNQETQYF. V gene TRBV7-9 combines with J gene TRBJ2-5, with D possibly being TRBD1 (6 bases). CDR3 size: 14 residues. Germline CDR1 SEHNR, CDR2 FQNEAQ (reference sequence). V shed 5 bases and J shed 0 bases, with 10 bases lying between them.

As for this clone: The junction and the germline gene differ at one end; a read error may be behind it. The chain recombines TRBV7-9 with TRBJ2-1; 13 bases are a match to TRBD2. In germline, CDR1 is SEHNR, CDR2 FQNEAQ (reference sequence). This CDR3 is built from 19 residues. The DNA for the CDR3 is TGTTCCAGCAGCCCTCGACTAGCGGGAGGTCGAAGCTCCTACAATGAGCAGTTCTTC. Translation: CSSSPRLAGGRSSYNEQFF.

V and J are TRBV27 and TRBJ2-1; D might be TRBD2 (6 bases). This CDR3 has 12 amino acids. CDR1 and CDR2 (germline): MNHEY, SMNVEV (reference sequence). V was clipped by 0 bases and J by 10 bases, with 7 bases between them. The CDR3 sequence: CASSLSTREQFF. CDR3 bases: TGTGCCAGCAGTTTATCGACTAGGGAGCAGTTCTTC.

The chain is built from TRBV2 and TRBJ1-2, with a weak D call TRBD1 (6 bases). Germline CDR1 is SNHLY and CDR2 is FYNNEI. The V gene lost 3 bases and the J gene lost 4 bases, with 15 bases spanning the gap. This CDR3 has 15 amino acids. The CDR3 nucleotides are TGTGCCAGCAGTGAGTCGGCAGGGGTCAGCTATGGCTACACCTTC. Translating it yields CASSESAGVSYGYTF.

The chain joins TRBV7-9 to TRBJ1-5; maybe TRBD1 (5 bases). Between the trimmed V and J ends, which lost 5 bases and 5 bases, there was a span of 7 bases. This CDR3 is built from 12 residues. Germline CDR1 reads SEHNR; CDR2 reads FQNEAQ (reference sequence). CDR3 region: CASSPQDQPQHF. Written as DNA, the CDR3 is TGTGCCAGCAGCCCACAGGATCAGCCCCAGCATTTT.

The V gene is TRBV4-2, the J gene TRBJ2-1; weak D call: TRBD2 (5 bases). Germline V gene lookup returns CDR1 LGHNA and CDR2 YNFKEQ. The CDR3 runs to 15 residues. Trimming pared 0 bases from V and 12 bases from J, leaving 18 bases between. DNA of the CDR3: TGTGCCAGCAGCCAAGAATTAACGGGTCGAGGAGGGCAGTTCTTC. As protein: CASSQELTGRGGQFF.

Regarding this clone: Without the conserved terminal phenylalanine or tryptophan, this CDR3 likely stems from a read error. The V and J genes are TRBV23-1 and TRBJ1-2, with 9 bases that match TRBD1. TRBV23-1 is classed as an ORF, of uncertain function. Trimming at V came to 3 bases and at J to 1 base, leaving 12 bases not matched to a gene. The CDR3 has 18 amino acids. In nucleotides, the CDR3 is TGCGCCAGCAGTCAGACCGGGACAGGGTTAGACCATAACTATGGCTACACCCCC. Protein sequence: CASSQTGTGLDHNYGYTP.

For the CDR3, the DNA is TGTGCCAGCAGACGACTAGCGGGTTTGCGCAATGAGCAGTTCTTC. This codes for CASRRLAGLRNEQFF. The V call is TRBV2, the J call TRBJ2-1; 10 bases are shared with TRBD2. Germline lookup yields CDR1 SNHLY and CDR2 FYNNEI. The CDR3 has 15 amino acids. Trimming removed 6 bases from V and 6 bases from J; junction bases left unmatched: 8.

In its sample, this clone was seen once. The genes are TRBV7-8 and TRBJ1-2; 7 nucleotides align to TRBD1. The CDR3 is 16 residues long. Germline V gene data show CDR1 as SGHVS and CDR2 as FQNEAQ. Losses at the gene ends were 1 base for V and 4 bases for J; bases not matched to a gene: 9. CDR3 DNA: TGTGCCAGCAGCTTAGGGACAGGTATCTCTGGCTATGGCTACACCTTC. Residues: CASSLGTGISGYGYTF. The full variable domain, in which reference TRBV7-8 and TRBJ1-2 provide the parts outside the CDR3, is GAGVSQSPRYKVAKRGQDVALRCDPISGHVSLFWYQQALGQGPEFLTYFQNEAQLDKSGLPSDRFFAERPEGSVSTLKIQRTQQEDSAVYLCASSLGTGISGYGYTFGSGTRLTVV.

The V gene is TRBV27, the J gene TRBJ2-3; 7 positions match TRBD2. Germline V gene data show CDR1 as MNHEY and CDR2 as SMNVEV (reference sequence). V dropped 3 bases and J dropped 0; count of bases not matched to a gene: 3. The CDR3 spans 15 residues. The chain's CDR3 is CASSLASGSTDTQYF. The CDR3 DNA is TGTGCCAGCAGTTTGGCTAGCGGAAGCACAGATACGCAGTATTTT.

V is TRBV5-6 and J is TRBJ2-1, with D possibly being TRBD2 (6 bases). Germline assignment: CDR1 SGHDT and CDR2 YYEEEE. The CDR3 runs 15 residues. Trimming removed 4 bases from V and 8 bases from J, with 19 bases in between. CDR3 nucleotides: TGTGCCAGCAGCCCGGTTGGAGGGATCTCCGATGAGCAGTTCTTC. Amino acids: CASSPVGGISDEQFF.

The gene calls are TRBV10-3 and TRBJ1-3, with D possibly matching TRBD1 (6 bases). Per germline, CDR1 ENHRY and CDR2 SYGVKD. Trimming took 5 bases from V and 0 from J, leaving 17 bases between them. The CDR3 is made up of 17 amino acids. CDR3 bases: TGTGCCATCAGTCCTAGAAATACAGGGAGCTCTGGAAACACCATATATTTT. This encodes CAISPRNTGSSGNTIYF.

The genes are TRBV10-1 and TRBJ2-1; 15 bases align to TRBD2. CDR1 WNHNN and CDR2 SYGVQD come from the germline V gene (reference sequence). V lost 6 bases to trimming and J lost 4 bases; unmatched junction nucleotides: 1. There are 15 residues in the CDR3. The CDR3 protein is CASSGTSGRYNEQFF. In DNA form, the CDR3 reads TGCGCCAGCAGCGGGACTAGCGGGAGGTACAATGAGCAGTTCTTC.

This clone has more than one count but fewer than ten. CDR3 sequence: CASSSSGRANTGELFF. In DNA, the CDR3 is TGTGCCAGCAGCTCTAGCGGGAGGGCAAACACCGGGGAGCTGTTTTTT. The gene calls are TRBV5-6 and TRBJ2-2; 12 bases line up with TRBD2. There are 16 residues in the CDR3. V shed 3 bases, J shed 2 bases, and the junction held 2 bases outside the gene matches. Germline V gives CDR1 SGHDT, CDR2 YYEEEE.

The V call is TRBV6-1, the J call TRBJ2-7; 9 bases line up with TRBD1. V was pared by 3 bases and J by 0 bases, with 0 bases of the junction left unmatched. The V gene's germline CDR1 is MNHNS and CDR2 SASEGT. The CDR3 runs 14 residues. The CDR3 bases are TGTGCCAGCAGTGAGGGACAGGGCTCCTACGAGCAGTACTTC. Its translation is CASSEGQGSYEQYF.

The V and J genes are TRBV30 and TRBJ2-7, with a tentative D call TRBD1 (6 bases). With 2 bases removed from V and 2 bases from J, the gap between germline ends came to 28 bases. The CDR3 is 19 residues long. Germline-derived CDR1 and CDR2 are GTSNPN and SVGIG (reference sequence). CDR3 in amino acids: CAWSPPDRWDTLKAYEQYF. Written as DNA, the CDR3 is TGTGCCTGGAGTCCTCCCGACAGGTGGGATACTCTTAAAGCCTACGAGCAGTACTTC.

CDR3 amino acids: CASSGGSANYGYTF. The CDR3 nucleotides are TGTGCCAGCAGTGGGGGCAGTGCTAACTATGGCTACACCTTC. V gene TRBV2 combines with J gene TRBJ1-2, with D possibly TRBD1 on 5 matching bases. Germline V gene data show CDR1 as SNHLY and CDR2 as FYNNEI. V gave up 4 bases and J gave up 0 bases, with 9 bases separating them. The CDR3 extends over 14 amino acids.

V and J are TRBV7-9 and TRBJ2-7; D is ambiguous. CDR3 size: 13 residues. Deletions cut 2 bases from V and 3 bases from J, with 8 bases between. Germline loops: CDR1 SEHNR, CDR2 FQNEAQ (reference sequence). The CDR3 sequence is CASSLRTGYEQYF. CDR3 in DNA: TGTGCCAGCAGCTTACGAACGGGCTACGAGCAGTACTTC.

This clone was recorded once. V usage is TRBV29-1 and J usage is TRBJ2-1; 14 bases map to TRBD2. CDR1 and CDR2 (germline): SQVTM, ANQGSEA. The CDR3 runs to 15 residues. The ends lost 6 bases at V and 7 bases at J; junction bases unmatched: 8. CDR3 protein: CSVDPGTSGGNEQFF. In nucleotides, the CDR3 is TGCAGCGTGGACCCAGGGACTAGCGGGGGTAATGAGCAGTTCTTC.

The rearrangement links TRBV27 to TRBJ2-7, with TRBD1 identical over 8 bases. CDR3 length: 17 residues. Germline CDR1 MNHEY, CDR2 SMNVEV (reference sequence). Unmatched junction bases numbered 13, after V lost 0 bases and J lost 6 bases. The CDR3 sequence is CASSLSGAGGLRGEQYF. The CDR3 bases are TGTGCCAGCAGTTTATCGGGAGCAGGGGGCTTGAGAGGCGAGCAGTACTTC.

This chain links TRBV27 with TRBJ2-3; 7 bases agree with TRBD1. The CDR3 covers 14 residues. V lost 2 bases, J lost 1 base, and 0 bases stayed unmatched. CDR1 and CDR2 (germline): MNHEY, SMNVEV (reference sequence). The CDR3 loop reads CASSLGTGTDTQYF. In nucleotides, the CDR3 is TGTGCCAGCAGTTTAGGGACAGGCACAGATACGCAGTATTTT.

This clone was counted between two and nine times. This chain links TRBV11-1 with TRBJ2-1; TRBD2 matches 9 bases. Trimming cost V 5 bases and J 3 bases; bases outside gene matches: 5. CDR1 and CDR2 (germline): SGHAT, FQDESV (reference sequence). The CDR3 contains 15 residues. The CDR3 DNA sequence: TGTGCCAGCAGCGCCGGGACTAGCAGCTACAATGAGCAGTTCTTC. Translated: CASSAGTSSYNEQFF.

The gene calls are TRBV5-6 and TRBJ1-2; TRBD1 matches 11 bases. CDR3 length: 15 residues. J lost 4 bases, V lost 4 bases, and 6 bases had no gene match. The V gene's germline CDR1 is SGHDT and CDR2 YYEEEE. The CDR3 protein is CASSRRTGGGYGYTF. For the CDR3, the DNA is TGTGCCAGCAGCCGTCGGACAGGGGGCGGCTATGGCTACACCTTC. Based on the CDR3 plus reference TRBV5-6 and TRBJ1-2, the full variable domain is DAGVTQSPTHLIKTRGQQVTLRCSPKSGHDTVSWYQQALGQGPQFIFQYYEEEERQRGNFPDRFSGHQFPNYSSELNVNALLLGDSALYLCASSRRTGGGYGYTFGSGTRLTVV.

A single count supports this clone. The chain has TRBV28 and TRBJ2-7; 7 bases fit TRBD1. CDR3 size: 15 residues. Per germline, CDR1 MDHEN and CDR2 SYDVKM. J gave up 3 bases and V 4 bases, and 9 bases lay outside the gene matches. As DNA, the CDR3 is TGTGCCAGCAGTTACAGGGGTGTGGGGAGCTACGAGCAGTACTTC. Amino acid sequence: CASSYRGVGSYEQYF.

There are many counts of this clone. The rearrangement uses TRBV29-1 and TRBJ1-1; a weak D match, TRBD1 (5 bases). Germline CDR1 reads SQVTM; CDR2 reads ANQGSEA. The CDR3 runs 13 residues. The V end was cut by 4 bases, the J end by 0 bases, with 9 bases between. CDR3 in DNA: TGCAGCGTTGGGACAAACATGAACACTGAAGCTTTCTTT. It is translated as CSVGTNMNTEAFF.

The J gene is TRBJ2-7, the V gene TRBV6-5, with D maybe TRBD1 (6 bases). The CDR3 is made up of 14 amino acids. The germline V gene has CDR1 MNHEY and CDR2 SVGAGI. V was cut by 2 bases and J by 4 bases, with 12 bases left in between. CDR3 residues: CASSYANRAYEQYF. CDR3 DNA sequence: TGTGCCAGCAGTTACGCGAACAGGGCGTACGAGCAGTACTTC.

In its sample, this clone was seen once. The chain joins TRBV7-7 to TRBJ2-1; D remains ambiguous. CDR1 and CDR2 from the germline V gene are SSHAT and FNYEAQ (reference sequence). V lost 2 bases and J lost 6, with 11 bases in between. The CDR3 sequence is 14 residues long. CDR3 residues: CASSLSTTGNEQFF. In nucleotides, the CDR3 is TGTGCCAGCAGCTTATCTACGACGGGCAATGAGCAGTTCTTC. Supplemented by reference TRBV7-7 and TRBJ2-1, the full variable domain reads GAGVSQSPRYKVTKRGQDVTLRCDPISSHATLYWYQQALGQGPEFLTYFNYEAQPDKSGLPSDRFSAERPEGSISTLTIQRTEQRDSAMYRCASSLSTTGNEQFFGPGTRLTVL.